Presented here are 7 T cell receptor beta chains from one specimen sequenced in a study of blood T cell repertoires in COVID-19. Here immunoSEQ multiplex PCR was the method, and the copy in TCRdb shows in-frame clones only, minus some. Here the sample spans approximately 100,000 clones, almost 95% being singletons. Sequenced material: peripheral blood. The receptors come from a man between 45 and 60 years old with active COVID-19.

V usage is TRBV19 and J usage is TRBJ1-2, with 8 bases that match TRBD1. From germline, CDR1 is LNHDA and CDR2 SQIVND (reference sequence). The CDR3 spans 12 residues. With 9 bases clipped from V and 8 bases from J, the junction kept 8 bases outside the gene matches. The DNA of the CDR3 is TGTGCCAGCATCGGGACAGGAGGAGGCTACACCTTC. It yields the protein CASIGTGGGYTF.

The chain is built from TRBV5-1 and TRBJ1-1, with unresolved D. Trimming shortened V by 0 bases and J by 0 bases, and 6 bases separated the two germline ends. CDR1 is SGHRS, CDR2 YFSETQ, per germline. This CDR3 is built from 14 residues. The CDR3, as DNA: TGCGCCAGCAGCTTGGACAGTCTGAACACTGAAGCTTTCTTT. Translating it yields CASSLDSLNTEAFF.

The V and J genes are TRBV5-6 and TRBJ2-7, with a possible D match to TRBD2 (6 bases). The CDR3 loop spans 13 amino acids. Germline CDR1 SGHDT, CDR2 YYEEEE. Trimming took 2 bases from V and 6 from J, leaving 12 bases between them. The DNA for the CDR3 is TGTGCCAGCAGCTTACTAGCCTCAAGCGAGCAGTACTTC. This translates into CASSLLASSEQYF.

This chain joins TRBV5-1 and TRBJ2-1; D may be TRBD2 (7 bases). Germline V lookup: CDR1 SGHRS, CDR2 YFSETQ. V lost 5 bases and J lost 7, with 19 bases in between. This CDR3 comprises 15 residues. This CDR3 reads CASSRGGPLGNEQFF. CDR3 nucleotides: TGCGCCAGCAGTAGGGGGGGCCCTCTTGGGAATGAGCAGTTCTTC.

The rearrangement joins TRBV19 to TRBJ2-2; TRBD2 is a possible D gene (5 bases). The CDR3 loop spans 15 amino acids. Trimming cost V 3 bases and J 3 bases, with 11 bases left between them. The germline CDR1 and CDR2 sequences are LNHDA and SQIVND (reference sequence). In DNA form, the CDR3 reads TGTGCCAGTAGTATCAACGGGGTGGACACCGGGGAGCTGTTTTTT. Translating it yields CASSINGVDTGELFF.

The chain combines TRBV6-5 with TRBJ1-2; 7 positions agree with TRBD1. This CDR3 is 14 amino acids long. The trim removed 6 bases at V and 7 bases at J, leaving 11 bases unmatched. Germline V lookup: CDR1 MNHEY, CDR2 SVGAGI. CDR3 loop: CASRPPGQNLGYTF. As DNA, the CDR3 is TGTGCCAGCAGACCACCGGGACAGAACCTTGGCTACACCTTC.

J is TRBJ2-1 and V is TRBV4-1; 7 nucleotides agree with TRBD2. The CDR3 consists of 15 residues. From germline, CDR1 is MGHRA and CDR2 YSYEKL. V was pared by 1 base and J by 4 bases, with 4 bases of the junction left unmatched. CDR3 coding DNA: TGCGCCAGCAGCCAAGGCTGGGGGGGGTACAATGAGCAGTTCTTC. Protein sequence: CASSQGWGGYNEQFF.